The 29 T cell receptor beta chains listed next were all sequenced from one sample in a study of CD8+ T cells in alopecia areata. The authors extracted RNA and reverse transcribed it into cDNA as the sequencing template. Sequencing used immunoSEQ multiplex PCR; TCRdb keeps in-frame clones, though not all of them. The sample yields under 200,000 clones, 50% to 70% seen once. Treatment noted: oral pan-JAK inhibitor, 5-10 mg twice daily. The material was CD4+ T cells sorted from blood, obtained at week 4, from a patient treated with tofacitinib. These receptors all stem from a human donor with alopecia areata.

This clone was recorded a few times. The chain is built from TRBV2 and TRBJ2-7, with 10 bases matching TRBD2. The V gene end was trimmed by 4 bases and the J gene end by 6 bases; junction bases not matched to a gene: 6. CDR3 length: 14 amino acids. Per germline, CDR1 SNHLY and CDR2 FYNNEI. CDR3 residues: CASSVPGLAVEQYF. The DNA for the CDR3 is TGTGCCAGCAGTGTCCCAGGACTAGCGGTCGAGCAGTACTTC.

This clone was picked up a small number of times. The chain couples TRBV2 to TRBJ1-5; D is ambiguous. This CDR3 is built from 14 residues. V lost 7 bases and J lost 0, with 10 bases in between. From germline, CDR1 is SNHLY and CDR2 FYNNEI. The CDR3 region is CASTHDYSNQPQHF. In DNA, the CDR3 is TGTGCCAGCACCCACGACTATAGCAATCAGCCCCAGCATTTT.

The V call is TRBV29-1, the J call TRBJ2-1; 8 nucleotides agree with TRBD2. This CDR3 spans 16 amino acids. Germline loops: CDR1 SQVTM, CDR2 ANQGSEA. V lost 0 bases and J lost 0; bases outside the gene matches: 4. This chain's CDR3 is CSVEDLAGSSYNEQFF. DNA of the CDR3: TGCAGCGTTGAAGATTTAGCGGGGAGCTCCTACAATGAGCAGTTCTTC.

This clone was observed a handful of times. This chain uses TRBV5-1 with TRBJ1-5, with 11 bases fitting TRBD1. The ends lost 0 bases at V and 5 bases at J; junction bases unmatched: 1. There are 15 residues in the CDR3. Germline V lookup: CDR1 SGHRS, CDR2 YFSETQ. In DNA, the CDR3 is TGCGCCAGCAGCTTGGGGACAGGGGGCTATCAGCCCCAGCATTTT. This translates into CASSLGTGGYQPQHF.

Regarding this clone: A junction end diverges from the germline sequence, so it may reflect a read error. J is TRBJ1-1 and V is TRBV6-1; a possible D gene is TRBD1 (5 bases). Germline CDR1 reads MNHNS; CDR2 reads SASEGT. The CDR3 totals 17 residues. The CDR3 DNA is TGTGCCATCAGTGATCACGGGGGATGGGGAATGAACACTGAAGCTTTCTTT. Translation gives CAISDHGGWGMNTEAFF.

The J gene is TRBJ1-6, the V gene TRBV14; the D gene is possibly TRBD1 (6 bases). Trimming shortened V by 0 bases and J by 9 bases, and 12 bases separated the two germline ends. This CDR3 contains 15 residues. Germline CDR1 SGHDN, CDR2 FVKESK. The CDR3 DNA is TGTGCCAGCAGCCAAGAATGGGGACATGGTTCACCCCTCCACTTT. Amino acids: CASSQEWGHGSPLHF.

The chain has TRBV5-1 and TRBJ1-3; D gene uncertain. CDR3 length: 14 residues. V was pared by 4 bases and J by 0 bases, with 8 bases between. The germline V gene has CDR1 SGHRS and CDR2 YFSETQ. The CDR3 region is CASSLTLSGNTIYF. The DNA for the CDR3 is TGCGCCAGCAGCCTGACACTCTCTGGAAACACCATATATTTT. Based on the CDR3 plus reference TRBV5-1 and TRBJ1-3, the full variable domain is KAGVTQTPRYLIKTRGQQVTLSCSPISGHRSVSWYQQTPGQGLQFLFEYFSETQRNKGNFPGRFSGRQFSNSRSEMNVSTLELGDSALYLCASSLTLSGNTIYFGEGSWLTVV.

Comments on this clone: Other DNA sequences in the same sample also yield this CDR3. The chain links TRBV29-1 to TRBJ1-5; D gene ambiguous. V shed 4 bases and J shed 0 bases, with 4 bases lying between them. This CDR3 is built from 12 residues. The germline V gene has CDR1 SQVTM and CDR2 ANQGSEA. The CDR3 nucleotides read TGCAGCGTTGCTGATAGCAATCAGCCCCAGCATTTT. Its protein product is CSVADSNQPQHF.

The chain couples TRBV29-1 to TRBJ2-3; D is unresolved. Germline assignment: CDR1 SQVTM and CDR2 ANQGSEA. There are 13 residues in the CDR3. V was pared by 0 bases and J by 6 bases, with 10 bases between. CDR3 DNA sequence: TGCAGCGTTGAAGAGCTTGTATGGGATACGCAGTATTTT. Protein: CSVEELVWDTQYF.

The chain carries TRBV13 and TRBJ1-6; D is ambiguous. With 5 bases removed from V and 9 bases from J, the gap between germline ends came to 8 bases. Germline V CDR1 and CDR2: PRHDT, FYEKMQ (reference sequence). The length of the CDR3 is 12 residues. The CDR3 DNA sequence: TGTGCCAGCAGCCTAGCTACTTCACCCCTCCACTTT. Translating gives CASSLATSPLHF.

The chain recombines TRBV9 with TRBJ1-1; possibly TRBD1 for D (5 bases). V lost 2 bases to trimming and J lost 2 bases, with 16 bases between them. The CDR3 extends over 16 amino acids. Germline V lookup: CDR1 SGDLS, CDR2 YYNGEE. CDR3 coding DNA: TGTGCCAGCAGCGTGGGTGCCGGGACGGCAAACACTGAAGCTTTCTTT. Encoded protein: CASSVGAGTANTEAFF.

This clone was observed a handful of times. V and J are TRBV11-1 and TRBJ2-2; the D gene could be TRBD1 or TRBD2 (5 bases each). CDR1 and CDR2 from the germline V gene are SGHAT and FQDESV (reference sequence). V lost 5 bases to trimming and J lost 7 bases, with 11 bases between them. CDR3 length: 13 residues. This CDR3 reads CASSLGRGGELFF. The CDR3 DNA sequence: TGTGCCAGCAGCCTGGGACGGGGCGGGGAGCTGTTTTTT.

The chain carries TRBV30 and TRBJ1-4, with TRBD1 as a possible D gene (5 bases). Trimming pared 4 bases from V and 3 bases from J, leaving 9 bases between. CDR1 GTSNPN and CDR2 SVGIG come from the germline V gene (reference sequence). The CDR3 sequence is 13 residues long. The CDR3 nucleotides are TGTGCCTGGATGGGGCAGCCTAATGAAAAACTGTTTTTT. It translates to CAWMGQPNEKLFF.

The chain couples TRBV5-4 to TRBJ1-1, with D hard to call. V lost 3 bases and J lost 4, with 10 bases in between. There are 13 residues in the CDR3. In germline, CDR1 is SGHNT, CDR2 YYREEE (reference sequence). Here the CDR3 reads CASSSRVSTEAFF. In nucleotides, the CDR3 is TGTGCCAGCAGCTCGAGGGTAAGCACTGAAGCTTTCTTT.

This rearrangement joins TRBV30 to TRBJ1-6; D gene ambiguous. Trimming pared 5 bases from V and 10 bases from J, leaving 15 bases between. CDR1 is GTSNPN and CDR2 is SVGIG in the germline V gene (reference sequence). The CDR3 extends over 13 amino acids. CDR3: CAWQNTGRSPLHF. As DNA, the CDR3 is TGTGCCTGGCAAAATACCGGACGCTCACCCCTCCACTTT.

V usage is TRBV7-6 and J usage is TRBJ1-2; no clear D. This CDR3 region has 15 residues. V gave up 2 bases and J gave up 5 bases, with 15 bases separating them. Germline-derived CDR1 and CDR2 are SGHVS and FNYEAQ. The CDR3 sequence is CASSLNPKGFYGYTF. As DNA, the CDR3 is TGTGCCAGCAGCTTAAATCCTAAAGGGTTTTATGGCTACACCTTC.

About this clone: At the DNA level, this CDR3 is encoded by other sequences in the same sample as well. The chain couples TRBV30 to TRBJ1-4, with D uncertain. This CDR3 has 11 residues. Trimming stripped 0 bases from V and 8 bases from J, with 4 bases between. Germline loops: CDR1 GTSNPN, CDR2 SVGIG (reference sequence). CDR3: CAWSVLEKLFF. The DNA for the CDR3 is TGTGCCTGGAGTGTACTCGAAAAACTGTTTTTT.

In DNA, the CDR3 is TGTGCCAGCAGCCCCTTTTTAGGGGGCACTGAAGCTTTCTTT. Translating it yields CASSPFLGGTEAFF. The gene calls are TRBV14 and TRBJ1-1; TRBD1 might be the D (6 bases). V was shortened by 4 bases and J by 4 bases, with 13 bases between the two germline ends. The CDR3 is 14 residues long. Per germline, CDR1 SGHDN and CDR2 FVKESK. Looking up the rest from reference TRBV14 and TRBJ1-1 gives the full variable domain: EAGVTQFPSHSVIEKGQTVTLRCDPISGHDNLYWYRRVMGKEIKFLLHFVKESKQDESGMPNNRFLAERTGGTYSTLKVQPAELEDSGVYFCASSPFLGGTEAFFGQGTRLTVV.

The genes are TRBV30 and TRBJ2-2; D gene ambiguous. The CDR3 is 13 amino acids. V lost 7 bases and J 0 bases, leaving 9 bases between the germline ends. Germline CDR1 and CDR2: GTSNPN and SVGIG (reference sequence). The CDR3 protein is CALQGSNTGELFF. CDR3 in DNA: TGTGCCTTACAAGGATCGAACACCGGGGAGCTGTTTTTT.

The chain links TRBV15 to TRBJ1-5, with TRBD1 as a possible D gene (5 bases). V lost 3 bases, J lost 4 bases, and 13 bases lay in between. The CDR3 totals 15 residues. The V gene's germline CDR1 is LNHNV and CDR2 YYDKDF (reference sequence). The CDR3 loop reads CATSSRGGRNQPQHF. CDR3 DNA: TGTGCCACCAGCAGCCGCGGGGGGAGGAATCAGCCCCAGCATTTT.

The sample holds one count of this clone. The gene calls are TRBV29-1 and TRBJ2-2; 12 nucleotides agree with TRBD1. The J segment lost 3 bases and the V segment lost 4 bases, leaving 12 bases of the junction unmatched. This CDR3 is built from 18 residues. CDR1 and CDR2 from the germline V gene are SQVTM and ANQGSEA. CDR3: CSVAWGTGGGGYTGELFF. CDR3 coding DNA: TGCAGCGTTGCCTGGGGGACAGGGGGCGGAGGGTACACCGGGGAGCTGTTTTTT.

This chain links TRBV29-1 with TRBJ2-7; D is possibly TRBD1 (6 bases). Trimming stripped 4 bases from V and 3 bases from J, with 10 bases between. Germline CDR1 reads SQVTM; CDR2 reads ANQGSEA. CDR3 length: 12 residues. The CDR3 sequence is CSVGQGNYEQYF. The CDR3 DNA reads TGCAGCGTTGGGCAGGGGAACTACGAGCAGTACTTC.

J is TRBJ1-1 and V is TRBV6-1, with D unresolved. The CDR3 length is 15 residues. Trimming cost V 2 bases and J 1 base, with 11 bases left between them. Germline V lookup: CDR1 MNHNS, CDR2 SASEGT. The DNA for the CDR3 is TGTGCCAGCAGTGAAAATGGGTGGGGGAACACTGAAGCTTTCTTT. It yields the protein CASSENGWGNTEAFF.

The chain couples TRBV2 to TRBJ1-2; possibly TRBD1 for D (5 bases). Between the trimmed V and J ends, which lost 3 bases and 3 bases, there was a span of 8 bases. There are 13 residues in the CDR3. Germline CDR1 reads SNHLY; CDR2 reads FYNNEI. DNA of the CDR3: TGTGCCAGCAGTGAGGTCAGGGACTATGGCTACACCTTC. Translating gives CASSEVRDYGYTF.

The rearrangement links TRBV30 to TRBJ1-2; perhaps TRBD1 as D (6 bases). Germline CDR1 is GTSNPN and CDR2 is SVGIG (reference sequence). CDR3 length equals 12 residues. Trimming shortened V by 4 bases and J by 12 bases, and 18 bases separated the two germline ends. The CDR3 is CAWTGGAVSNTF. CDR3 in DNA: TGTGCCTGGACTGGGGGGGCGGTTAGTAACACCTTC.

V gene TRBV30 combines with J gene TRBJ2-7; D remains ambiguous. The CDR3 runs to 12 residues. V shed 1 base and J shed 3 bases, with 7 bases lying between them. Germline V gene data show CDR1 as GTSNPN and CDR2 as SVGIG (reference sequence). CDR3 coding DNA: TGTGCCTGGAGTGATCTCAGCTACGAGCAGTACTTC. Translated: CAWSDLSYEQYF.

The chain combines TRBV5-1 with TRBJ2-3; perhaps TRBD1 as D (6 bases). Germline CDR1 reads SGHRS; CDR2 reads YFSETQ. V dropped 3 bases and J dropped 1 base, with 15 bases sitting between them. The CDR3 is 16 amino acids. CDR3: CASSSGDGARTDTQYF. The CDR3 DNA sequence: TGCGCCAGCAGCTCAGGGGACGGGGCGCGCACAGATACGCAGTATTTT.

The J gene is TRBJ1-1, the V gene TRBV18; the match to TRBD1 covers 9 bases. CDR1 and CDR2 (germline): KGHSH, LQKENI. J was trimmed by 4 bases and V by 4 bases; bases with no gene match: 1. The CDR3 runs 13 residues. CDR3 in DNA: TGTGCCAGCTCACTACAGGGGGCCACTGAAGCTTTCTTT. This gives the protein CASSLQGATEAFF. The complete variable domain, with remaining parts taken from reference TRBV18 and TRBJ1-1, reads NAGVMQNPRHLVRRRGQEARLRCSPMKGHSHVYWYRQLPEEGLKFMVYLQKENIIDESGMPKERFSAEFPKEGPSILRIQQVVRGDSAAYFCASSLQGATEAFFGQGTRLTVV.

This clone was counted between two and nine times. The chain employs TRBV29-1 and TRBJ2-3; the match to TRBD1 covers 7 bases. CDR1 and CDR2 (germline): SQVTM, ANQGSEA. J was trimmed by 4 bases and V by 5 bases; bases with no gene match: 12. The CDR3 totals 15 residues. CDR3 in amino acids: CSVSPGTQGADTQYF. CDR3 nucleotide sequence: TGCAGCGTTTCCCCCGGGACCCAGGGGGCAGATACGCAGTATTTT.